This T cell receptor (beta chain) was retrieved from a study of shared clonotypes between healthy human individuals. Study-wide points: An anticipated effect of sequencing depth on clonotype sharing among donors was recognized.

Remarks on this clone: Its antigen remains unknown.

The data were produced by immunoSEQ multiplex PCR, yet TCRdb's version contains in-frame clones alone and is incomplete. The data show 450,000 to 550,000 clones, with around 79% seen just once and 13% held by the top ten. Sequenced input: PBMCs. This sequence was found in a woman in her thirties or forties in good health. Some clones in this sample may be carry-over from other donors' samples.

CDR3 sequence (DNA): TGTGCCACCAGCAGAGTGGCACTGTCCTACAATGAGCAGTTCTTC. Translating it yields CATSRVALSYNEQFF. The rearrangement joins TRBV15 to TRBJ2-1, with D unclear. Germline V gene data show CDR1 as LNHNV and CDR2 as YYDKDF (reference sequence). The CDR3 sequence is 15 residues long. Trimming shortened V by 1 base and J by 1 base, and 8 bases separated the two germline ends. The full variable domain, with the rest looked up from reference TRBV15 and TRBJ2-1, is DAMVIQNPRYQVTQFGKPVTLSCSQTLNHNVMYWYQQKSSQAPKLLFHYYDKDFNNEADTPDNFQSRRPNTSFCFLDIRSPGLGDTAMYLCATSRVALSYNEQFFGPGTRLTVL.